The 10 T cell receptor beta chains reported below all come from one sample, sequenced in a study of T cells in Graves' hyperthyroidism and ophthalmopathy. There were TCR beta CDR3 regions amplified from RNA transcripts. Primed by the HTBI set, a first-round RT-PCR was run on the TCR CDR3. Via MiXCR, TCRdb re-called the multiplex PCR reads, giving one row per CDR3 protein. The sample has 700,000 or so distinct CDR3 sequences; roughly 17% are singletons. The sample was blood. All receptors come from a man younger than 35 with Graves' hyperthyroidism.

This clonotype has just one count. This rearrangement joins TRBV12-3 or TRBV12-4 to TRBJ2-1; 12 nucleotides line up with TRBD2. This CDR3 comprises 14 residues. V gave up 5 bases and J gave up 8 bases; unmatched junction bases: 4. The CDR3 nucleotides read TGTGCCAGCAGTCCGACTAGCGGGAGCTATGAGCAGTTCTTC. This encodes CASSPTSGSYEQFF.

This clonotype was detected many times. The J gene is TRBJ2-3, the V gene TRBV28; 12 bases fit TRBD2. The CDR3 loop spans 17 amino acids. Germline V CDR1 and CDR2: MDHEN, SYDVKM. V dropped 5 bases and J dropped 3; count of bases not matched to a gene: 9. CDR3 sequence (DNA): TGTGCCAGCAGTGCTAGACTAGCGGGAGTAATGACAGATACGCAGTATTTT. This encodes CASSARLAGVMTDTQYF.

This clonotype has a handful of counts. The chain uses TRBV20-1 and TRBJ1-1; D may be TRBD1 (5 bases). CDR3 length: 14 residues. V shed 3 bases and J shed 7 bases, with 18 bases lying between them. Germline CDR1 is DFQATT and CDR2 is SNEGSKA (reference sequence). CDR3 nucleotide sequence: TGCAGTGCTAGCCGCAGTATCCGGGACCTTGAAGCTTTCTTT. It encodes CSASRSIRDLEAFF.

In this sample, this clonotype turned up a few times. The chain is built from TRBV10-3 and TRBJ2-3; 10 bases align to TRBD2. Germline CDR1 and CDR2: ENHRY and SYGVKD. The CDR3 consists of 16 residues. Unmatched junction bases numbered 10, after V lost 4 bases and J lost 6 bases. The CDR3 DNA follows: TGTGCCATCAGTGGGGGCCTAGCGGGAGTGGCCGATACGCAGTATTTT. It encodes CAISGGLAGVADTQYF.

This clonotype was detected only a few times. This chain connects TRBV7-7 to TRBJ2-1; D unresolved. Trimming stripped 5 bases from V and 9 bases from J, with 11 bases between. This CDR3 has 12 residues. Germline V CDR1 and CDR2: SSHAT, FNYEAQ (reference sequence). The CDR3 spells CASSAGWGEQFF. For the CDR3, the DNA is TGTGCCAGCAGCGCCGGGTGGGGTGAGCAGTTCTTC. The full variable domain, its missing parts supplied by reference TRBV7-7 and TRBJ2-1, is GAGVSQSPRYKVTKRGQDVTLRCDPISSHATLYWYQQALGQGPEFLTYFNYEAQPDKSGLPSDRFSAERPEGSISTLTIQRTEQRDSAMYRCASSAGWGEQFFGPGTRLTVL.

This clonotype was observed at least ten times. This chain links TRBV27 with TRBJ2-1, with D possibly being TRBD1 or TRBD2 (5 bases each). This CDR3 contains 13 residues. The germline V gene has CDR1 MNHEY and CDR2 SMNVEV (reference sequence). Trimming pared 8 bases from V and 4 bases from J, leaving 12 bases between. This CDR3 is CASSPGRYNEQFF. The CDR3 nucleotides read TGTGCCAGCTCACCGGGGCGTTACAATGAGCAGTTCTTC.

This clonotype was detected ten times or more. The chain uses TRBV7-2 and TRBJ2-5; 9 bases agree with TRBD2. The CDR3 extends over 14 amino acids. Per germline, CDR1 SGHTA and CDR2 FQGNSA. The trim removed 11 bases at V and 2 bases at J, leaving 9 bases unmatched. In DNA form, the CDR3 reads TGTGCCTCGGGTCTAGCGGGAAATCAAGAGACCCAGTACTTC. The encoded protein is CASGLAGNQETQYF.

This clonotype was seen many times. The genes are TRBV12-3 or TRBV12-4 and TRBJ2-1; 11 bases map to TRBD2. V lost 7 bases to trimming and J lost 5 bases; unmatched junction nucleotides: 7. This CDR3 contains 15 residues. CDR3 region: CASKRLAGRDNEQFF. In DNA, the CDR3 is TGTGCCAGCAAACGACTAGCGGGACGGGACAATGAGCAGTTCTTC.

This clonotype has only a few counts. V usage is TRBV6-1 and J usage is TRBJ1-6, with a weak D call TRBD1 (6 bases). V lost 8 bases and J lost 9, with 17 bases in between. The CDR3 consists of 14 residues. The V gene's germline CDR1 is MNHNS and CDR2 SASEGT. The DNA for the CDR3 is TGTGCCAGCCAGGTCGGGGGGCTTAGTTCACCCCTCCACTTT. It yields the protein CASQVGGLSSPLHF.

This clonotype was picked up a small number of times. A junction boundary mismatches the germline segment, possibly from a read error. The rearrangement links TRBV2 to TRBJ2-1; tentative D call: TRBD2 (5 bases). From germline, CDR1 is SNHLY and CDR2 FYNNEI. The CDR3 has 13 residues. The CDR3 is CASGKEAQAEQLF. Written as DNA, the CDR3 is TGTGCCAGCGGAAAGGAGGCCCAGGCTGAGCAGCTCTTC.